This T cell receptor (beta chain) derives from a study of T cell changes during pregnancy in multiple sclerosis. Clones were read by immunoSEQ multiplex PCR, and TCRdb kept only the in-frame ones, dropping some. The table shows roughly 120,000 clones, with 90% to 95% occurring only once. This material consisted of peripheral blood, taken before pregnancy. This clonotype was obtained from a female donor with multiple sclerosis, enrolled in a pregnancy study.

The CDR3 DNA is TGTGCCAGCAGTTTACGGGCTAGCTGGCAAGAGACCCAGTACTTC. Its translation is CASSLRASWQETQYF. V usage is TRBV27 and J usage is TRBJ2-5; the D gene is possibly TRBD2 (5 bases). V lost 2 bases and J lost 2, with 12 bases in between. This CDR3 is 15 amino acids long. In germline, CDR1 is MNHEY, CDR2 SMNVEV (reference sequence).